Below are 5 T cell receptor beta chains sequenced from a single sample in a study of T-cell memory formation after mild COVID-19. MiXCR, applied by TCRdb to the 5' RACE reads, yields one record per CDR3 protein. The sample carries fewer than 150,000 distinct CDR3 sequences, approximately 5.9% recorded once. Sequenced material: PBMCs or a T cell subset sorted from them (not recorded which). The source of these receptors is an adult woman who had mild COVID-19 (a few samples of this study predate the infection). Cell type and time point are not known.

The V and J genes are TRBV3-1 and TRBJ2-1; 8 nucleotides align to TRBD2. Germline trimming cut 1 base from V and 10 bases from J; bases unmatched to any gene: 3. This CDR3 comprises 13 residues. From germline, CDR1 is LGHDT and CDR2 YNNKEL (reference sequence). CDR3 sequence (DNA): TGTGCCAGCAGCCAAGTGTCTAGCGGGGAGCAGTTCTTC. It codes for CASSQVSSGEQFF.

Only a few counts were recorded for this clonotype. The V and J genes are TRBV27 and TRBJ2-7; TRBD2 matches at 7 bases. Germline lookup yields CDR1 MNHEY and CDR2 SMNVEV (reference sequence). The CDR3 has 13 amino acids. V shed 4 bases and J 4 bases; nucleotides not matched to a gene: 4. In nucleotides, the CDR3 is TGTGCCAGCAGTTGGAGGGGAGGGTACGAGCAGTACTTC. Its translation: CASSWRGGYEQYF.

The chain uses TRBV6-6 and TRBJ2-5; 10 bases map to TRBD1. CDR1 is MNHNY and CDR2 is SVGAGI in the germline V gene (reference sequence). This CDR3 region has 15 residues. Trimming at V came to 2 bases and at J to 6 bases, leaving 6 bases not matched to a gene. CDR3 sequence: CASSYGTGALKTQYF. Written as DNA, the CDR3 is TGTGCCAGCAGTTACGGGACAGGGGCGCTAAAGACCCAGTACTTC.

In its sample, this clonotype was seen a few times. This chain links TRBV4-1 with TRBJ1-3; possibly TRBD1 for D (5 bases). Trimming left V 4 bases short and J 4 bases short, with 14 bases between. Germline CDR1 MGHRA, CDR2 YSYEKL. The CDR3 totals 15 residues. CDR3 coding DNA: TGCGCCAGCAGCCGCCTTTGGGGGATAGGAAACACCATATATTTT. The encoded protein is CASSRLWGIGNTIYF.

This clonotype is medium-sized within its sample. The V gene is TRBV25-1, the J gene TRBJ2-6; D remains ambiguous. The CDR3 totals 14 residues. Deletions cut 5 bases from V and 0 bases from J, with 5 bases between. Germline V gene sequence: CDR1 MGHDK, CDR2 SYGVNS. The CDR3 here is CASSTDSGANVLTF. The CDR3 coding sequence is TGTGCCAGCAGTACCGACTCTGGGGCCAACGTCCTGACTTTC. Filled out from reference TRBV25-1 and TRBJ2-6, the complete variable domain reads EADIYQTPRYLVIGTGKKITLECSQTMGHDKMYWYQQDPGMELHLIHYSYGVNSTEKGDLSSESTVSRIRTEHFPLTLESARPSHTSQYLCASSTDSGANVLTFGAGSRLTVL.